The 22 T cell receptor beta chains listed next were all sequenced from one sample in a study of T cell repertoires in cytomegalovirus infection. TCRdb itself ran the reads through MiXCR, one entry per CDR3 protein. The sample carries about 530,000 distinct CDR3 sequences, about 25% recorded once. Sequencing was carried out using PBMCs. The receptors come from a human donor in good health (CMV status not recorded). Some clones in this sample may be carry-over from other donors' samples.

Many counts were recorded for this clonotype. J is TRBJ1-2 and V is TRBV7-2; D is ambiguous. V shed 1 base and J shed 1 base, with 13 bases lying between them. Germline lookup yields CDR1 SGHTA and CDR2 FQGNSA. The CDR3 spans 16 residues. CDR3 loop: CASSLGPGLINYGYTF. In DNA, the CDR3 is TGTGCCAGCAGCTTAGGCCCTGGACTGATTAACTATGGCTACACCTTC.

This clonotype was seen a few times. The chain is built from TRBV20-1 and TRBJ1-6; D is possibly TRBD1 (5 bases). The V and J ends lost 7 bases and 0 bases respectively, with 13 bases between them. The CDR3 runs to 15 residues. The germline CDR1 and CDR2 sequences are DFQATT and SNEGSKA (reference sequence). The CDR3 spells CSVNGGFSYNSPLHF. CDR3 coding DNA: TGCAGTGTTAACGGGGGGTTCTCCTATAATTCACCCCTCCACTTT.

This clonotype appeared many times. This chain joins TRBV7-8 and TRBJ2-1; weak D call: TRBD2 (6 bases). Trimming took 5 bases from V and 4 from J, leaving 18 bases between them. The germline V gene has CDR1 SGHVS and CDR2 FQNEAQ. This CDR3 is built from 16 residues. The CDR3 DNA follows: TGTGCCAGCAGCCGTCGAACGGGAGATCCTTACAATGAGCAGTTCTTC. Translated: CASSRRTGDPYNEQFF.

This clonotype showed up just a few times. The rearrangement uses TRBV20-1 and TRBJ2-1, with a possible D match to TRBD1 (6 bases). CDR3 length equals 16 residues. Germline V gives CDR1 DFQATT, CDR2 SNEGSKA (reference sequence). V dropped 5 bases and J dropped 0 bases, with 17 bases sitting between them. CDR3 nucleotide sequence: TGCAGTGCTGGAAAGGGGGACCTGAGCTCCTACAATGAGCAGTTCTTC. It codes for CSAGKGDLSSYNEQFF.

The sample holds a few counts of this clonotype. The chain has TRBV7-2 and TRBJ2-7, with D possibly called TRBD1 or TRBD2 (5 bases each). The germline CDR1 and CDR2 sequences are SGHTA and FQGNSA. V dropped 5 bases and J dropped 9 bases, with 11 bases sitting between them. This CDR3 comprises 11 residues. DNA for the CDR3: TGTGCCAGCAGCGCGAGGGGAGCGCAGTACTTC. Translating it yields CASSARGAQYF.

The chain recombines TRBV6-1 with TRBJ2-2; D gene uncertain. The CDR3 length is 13 residues. V dropped 5 bases and J dropped 4 bases, with 8 bases sitting between them. Germline assignment: CDR1 MNHNS and CDR2 SASEGT. The chain's CDR3 is CASSTPLTGELFF. In DNA, the CDR3 is TGTGCCAGCAGTACCCCCCTCACCGGGGAGCTGTTTTTT.

This clonotype has only a few counts. J is TRBJ2-1 and V is TRBV19, with 10 bases that match TRBD2. J gave up 8 bases and V 4 bases, and 8 bases lay outside the gene matches. Germline V gene data show CDR1 as LNHDA and CDR2 as SQIVND (reference sequence). This CDR3 comprises 15 residues. Here the CDR3 reads CASSTLAGGGDEQFF. DNA for the CDR3: TGTGCCAGTAGTACTTTAGCGGGAGGTGGGGATGAGCAGTTCTTC.

This clonotype was recorded many times. The chain carries TRBV7-2 and TRBJ1-6; D call uncertain. The CDR3 consists of 14 residues. The germline CDR1 and CDR2 sequences are SGHTA and FQGNSA. Trimming removed 1 base from V and 5 bases from J, with 6 bases in between. In DNA form, the CDR3 reads TGTGCCAGCAGCTTAGGACCTAATAATTCACCCCTCCACTTT. Encoded protein: CASSLGPNNSPLHF.

This chain links TRBV10-3 with TRBJ2-1; perhaps TRBD2 as D (5 bases). CDR3 length: 17 amino acids. The germline gives CDR1 ENHRY, CDR2 SYGVKD. Trimming removed 3 bases at V and 4 bases at J, with 19 bases between. CDR3 residues: CAISDPTGGPVYNEQFF. The CDR3 bases are TGTGCCATCAGTGACCCGACCGGAGGCCCCGTTTACAATGAGCAGTTCTTC.

This rearrangement joins TRBV11-2 to TRBJ2-7; TRBD2 agrees at 11 bases. CDR3 length: 21 amino acids. CDR1 and CDR2 (germline): SGHAT, FQNNGV. The V gene end was trimmed by 6 bases and the J gene end by 3 bases; junction bases not matched to a gene: 25. CDR3 nucleotide sequence: TGTGCCAGCAGTCATAGACTAGCGGGAACACCCATGAATCTCCGTTACTACGAGCAGTACGTC. This encodes CASSHRLAGTPMNLRYYEQYV.

J is TRBJ2-5 and V is TRBV27; TRBD2 matches at 12 bases. The J segment lost 2 bases and the V segment lost 6 bases, leaving 1 base of the junction unmatched. This CDR3 region has 14 residues. Germline CDR1 MNHEY, CDR2 SMNVEV (reference sequence). CDR3 DNA sequence: TGTGCCAGCAGCGGACTAGCGGGACAAGAGACCCAGTACTTC. Translation gives CASSGLAGQETQYF.

The rearrangement links TRBV7-2 to TRBJ1-4, with a weak D call TRBD1 (6 bases). The V gene lost 3 bases and the J gene lost 8 bases, with 13 bases spanning the gap. The CDR3 contains 14 residues. Germline values: CDR1 SGHTA, CDR2 FQGNSA. The CDR3 spells CASSFGNREEKLFF. DNA for the CDR3: TGTGCCAGCAGCTTTGGTAACAGGGAGGAAAAACTGTTTTTT.

V and J are TRBV28 and TRBJ2-7; 10 bases fit TRBD2. The V gene end was trimmed by 2 bases and the J gene end by 5 bases; junction bases not matched to a gene: 6. CDR3 length equals 15 residues. Germline values: CDR1 MDHEN, CDR2 SYDVKM. CDR3 in DNA: TGTGCCAGCAGTTTAGGGCTAGCGGGAGCCCACGAGCAGTACTTC. Its protein is CASSLGLAGAHEQYF.

The chain carries TRBV7-8 and TRBJ2-7; D is possibly TRBD2 (5 bases). Germline lookup yields CDR1 SGHVS and CDR2 FQNEAQ. This CDR3 has 12 amino acids. The V end was cut by 5 bases, the J end by 6 bases, with 11 bases between. The CDR3 bases are TGTGCCAGCAGCGTTTTAGAGGGCGAGCAGTACGTC. Translating gives CASSVLEGEQYV.

J is TRBJ1-1 and V is TRBV6-2 or TRBV6-3; D might be TRBD1 (6 bases). The germline V gene has CDR1 MNHEY and CDR2 SVGEGT. CDR3 size: 13 residues. The V end lost 7 bases, the J end lost 4 bases, and 13 bases lay between the germline ends. The CDR3 loop is CASTYLGGTEAFF. As DNA, the CDR3 is TGTGCCAGCACCTACTTAGGGGGCACTGAAGCTTTCTTT.

This clonotype showed up many times. The chain recombines TRBV7-9 with TRBJ1-2; 11 nucleotides match TRBD1. This CDR3 has 15 amino acids. The junction had 3 bases not matched to a gene; V was cut back by 3 bases and J by 3 bases. Germline V gene lookup returns CDR1 SEHNR and CDR2 FQNEAQ (reference sequence). The CDR3 region is CASSFPGQGDYGYTF. The DNA for the CDR3 is TGTGCCAGCAGCTTTCCGGGACAGGGGGACTATGGCTACACCTTC.

The gene calls are TRBV6-2 or TRBV6-3 and TRBJ2-7; 7 bases map to TRBD2. The CDR3 has 15 residues. CDR1 and CDR2 from the germline V gene are MNHEY and SVGEGT. V lost 5 bases to trimming and J lost 0 bases; unmatched junction nucleotides: 7. CDR3 residues: CASSTPSGPSYEQYF. CDR3 coding DNA: TGTGCCAGCAGTACACCTAGCGGCCCCTCCTACGAGCAGTACTTC.

This clonotype has only a few counts. The chain is built from TRBV7-9 and TRBJ1-3; no clear D gene. CDR3 size: 12 residues. The V end lost 4 bases, the J end lost 4 bases, and 5 bases lay between the germline ends. Germline V gene sequence: CDR1 SEHNR, CDR2 FQNEAQ (reference sequence). CDR3 sequence (DNA): TGTGCCAGCAGCTATTGGGGAAACACCATATATTTT. Its translation is CASSYWGNTIYF.

This clonotype has at least ten counts. The V and J genes are TRBV7-2 and TRBJ2-7; the D gene is possibly TRBD2 (5 bases). The CDR3 covers 14 residues. V was trimmed by 1 base and J by 0 bases, leaving 7 bases between them. In germline, CDR1 is SGHTA, CDR2 FQGNSA. The CDR3 bases are TGTGCCAGCAGCTTAGATCGGGACTCCTACGAGCAGTACTTC. It translates to CASSLDRDSYEQYF.

The chain carries TRBV20-1 and TRBJ2-1, with 7 bases that match TRBD1. Trimming at V came to 6 bases and at J to 4 bases, leaving 12 bases not matched to a gene. The length of the CDR3 is 15 residues. Germline loops: CDR1 DFQATT, CDR2 SNEGSKA (reference sequence). Here the CDR3 reads CSAPGWQGVYNEQFF. In nucleotides, the CDR3 is TGCAGTGCCCCCGGGTGGCAGGGGGTGTACAATGAGCAGTTCTTC.

This clonotype was seen a handful of times. V gene TRBV24-1 combines with J gene TRBJ2-2, with D hard to call. This CDR3 comprises 16 residues. Germline V gene lookup returns CDR1 KGHDR and CDR2 SFDVKD. V lost 4 bases, J lost 0 bases, and 11 bases lay in between. CDR3 sequence: CATSEYRAPNTGELFF. CDR3 bases: TGTGCCACCAGTGAGTATCGGGCTCCGAACACCGGGGAGCTGTTTTTT.

The gene calls are TRBV20-1 and TRBJ2-5; D is undetermined. Looked up from germline, CDR1 is DFQATT and CDR2 is SNEGSKA (reference sequence). The CDR3 contains 14 residues. V was trimmed by 0 bases and J by 4 bases, leaving 12 bases between them. CDR3 DNA sequence: TGCAGTGCTAGAGATGGGGAAGGGTCAGAGACCCAGTACTTC. Protein: CSARDGEGSETQYF.